The rows below give T cell receptor beta chains drawn from one sample of a study of identical twins. TCRdb fed the 5' RACE reads into MiXCR, producing one record per CDR3 protein. The sample includes around 570,000 distinct CDR3 sequences, roughly 9.5% of them seen just once. The sample was also reused in another study, on yellow fever vaccine responses in identical twins.

Material for sequencing was PBMCs. These receptors all stem from a woman aged 18 to 35 in good health. The CDR3 runs from the conserved cysteine through the conserved F or W. The D gene is left open where the match is weak. Not every row has a clone size; where given, it reads once, few, many or a size class.

j_call	clone_size	v_call	d_call	cdr3_aa	cdr3_nt
TRBJ2-3	-	TRBV7-2	TRBD2	CASSLGLAGKADTQYF	TGTGCCAGCAGCTTAGGACTAGCGGGGAAAGCAGATACGCAGTATTTT
TRBJ2-3	-	TRBV29-1	-	CSAPSGTDTQYF	TGCAGCGCCCCGTCAGGCACAGATACGCAGTATTTT
TRBJ2-3	few	TRBV21-1	-	CASSKFPDTQYF	TGTGCCAGCAGCAAATTTCCAGATACGCAGTATTTT
TRBJ2-1	few	TRBV3-1	-	CASNQKGNEQFF	TGTGCCAGCAACCAGAAGGGCAATGAGCAGTTCTTC
TRBJ2-7	many	TRBV27	TRBD1	CASSLTPGQGIYEQYF	TGTGCCAGCAGTTTAACGCCGGGACAGGGTATATACGAGCAGTACTTC
TRBJ2-7	many	TRBV27	TRBD2	CASSLSVAGGPLEQYF	TGTGCCAGCAGTTTATCGGTAGCGGGAGGGCCGTTGGAGCAGTACTTC
TRBJ2-2	many	TRBV27	TRBD1	CASSRQGLRELFF	TGTGCCAGCAGCCGACAGGGGCTGAGGGAGCTGTTTTTT
TRBJ1-1	many	TRBV7-9	TRBD1	CASSPRDRVSLAFF	TGTGCCAGCAGCCCCCGGGACAGGGTTTCATTAGCTTTCTTT
TRBJ2-7	-	TRBV6-2/TRBV6-3	TRBD2	CASSFGLAGYSSYEQYF	TGTGCCAGCAGCTTTGGACTAGCGGGCTACAGCTCCTACGAGCAGTACTTC
TRBJ2-1	-	TRBV20-1	TRBD2	CSAERLAGGTDEQFF	TGCAGTGCTGAGAGACTAGCGGGAGGAACAGATGAGCAGTTCTTC
TRBJ1-5	many	TRBV12-3/TRBV12-4	TRBD1	CASSDSRDRRNQPQHF	TGTGCCAGCAGTGACAGCCGGGACAGGAGGAATCAGCCCCAGCATTTT
TRBJ2-2	-	TRBV11-2	-	CASSLVGGRAGGELFF	TGTGCCAGCAGCTTAGTGGGGGGCAGGGCTGGCGGGGAGCTGTTTTTT
TRBJ2-6	many	TRBV12-3/TRBV12-4	-	CASSIHSGANVLTF	TGTGCCAGCAGTATACACTCTGGGGCCAACGTCCTGACTTTC
TRBJ2-3	many	TRBV6-2/TRBV6-3	-	CASSYRAKLSADTQYF	TGTGCCAGCAGTTACCGGGCTAAACTCTCCGCAGATACGCAGTATTTT
TRBJ1-2	-	TRBV6-1	-	CASSVVEGFGYTF	TGTGCCAGCAGTGTGGTCGAGGGCTTCGGCTACACCTTC
TRBJ2-1	-	TRBV24-1	-	CATSGESYNEQFF	TGTGCCACCAGTGGGGAGTCCTACAATGAGCAGTTCTTC
TRBJ2-7	-	TRBV6-1	TRBD1	CASIGPGQGARRYEQYF	TGTGCCAGCATTGGACCGGGACAGGGGGCCCGGCGCTACGAGCAGTACTTC
TRBJ2-3	-	TRBV29-1	-	CSVEEAGTTSTDTQYF	TGCAGCGTTGAAGAGGCGGGCACAACTTCCACAGATACGCAGTATTTT
TRBJ2-3	few	TRBV20-1	TRBD2	CSARVQRGALTDTQYF	TGCAGTGCTAGAGTTCAGCGGGGGGCCCTCACAGATACGCAGTATTTT
TRBJ2-1	many	TRBV12-3/TRBV12-4	-	CASSLWQGPYNEQFF	TGTGCCAGCAGTTTATGGCAGGGACCCTACAATGAGCAGTTCTTC
TRBJ2-5	-	TRBV9	-	CASSVAGGLETQYF	TGTGCCAGCAGCGTAGCGGGGGGCTTGGAGACCCAGTACTTC
TRBJ1-6	few	TRBV10-3	-	CAISEGTQNSPLHF	TGTGCCATCAGTGAGGGGACACAAAATTCACCCCTCCACTTT
TRBJ2-7	few	TRBV9	-	CASRGTRPEQYF	TGTGCCAGCCGAGGGACGCGGCCCGAGCAGTACTTC
TRBJ2-2	few	TRBV12-3/TRBV12-4	-	CASSLALRTENTGELFF	TGTGCCAGCAGTTTGGCCCTTCGGACGGAAAACACCGGGGAGCTGTTTTTT
TRBJ2-1	-	TRBV4-2	TRBD2	CASSQSTSGGYNEQFF	TGTGCCAGCAGCCAGTCGACTAGCGGGGGGTACAATGAGCAGTTCTTC
TRBJ2-1	many	TRBV20-1	TRBD1	CSAFRTGMGDNEQFF	TGCAGTGCTTTCCGGACAGGGATGGGGGACAATGAGCAGTTCTTC
TRBJ2-7	-	TRBV2	-	CASTTVGVQYF	TGTGCCAGCACTACAGTGGGGGTGCAGTACTTC
TRBJ2-4	-	TRBV12-3/TRBV12-4	TRBD2	CASSQARVGTTKNIQYF	TGTGCCAGCAGTCAAGCCAGGGTCGGGACTACCAAAAACATTCAGTACTTC
TRBJ2-3	-	TRBV7-8	TRBD2	CASSLIRQLAGVESDTQYF	TGTGCCAGCAGCTTAATCAGGCAACTAGCGGGAGTAGAATCAGATACGCAGTATTTT
TRBJ2-7	few	TRBV29-1	-	CSVKQAYEQYF	TGCAGCGTTAAACAGGCGTACGAGCAGTACTTC
TRBJ2-7	-	TRBV5-1	-	CASSLGHLSYEQYF	TGCGCCAGCAGCCTGGGACACCTCTCCTACGAGCAGTACTTC
TRBJ2-2	-	TRBV20-1	TRBD2	CSARDLTTSGVTGELFF	TGCAGTGCTAGAGACCTGACGACTAGCGGAGTTACCGGGGAGCTGTTTTTT
TRBJ1-5	many	TRBV29-1	-	CSVGWTGQPQHF	TGCAGCGTTGGATGGACTGGACAGCCCCAGCATTTT
TRBJ2-1	few	TRBV7-8	TRBD2	CASSSRGSGGHPYNEQFF	TGTGCCAGCAGCTCGAGGGGGAGCGGGGGCCATCCGTACAATGAGCAGTTCTTC
TRBJ2-7	-	TRBV2	-	CASRWLNSYEQYF	TGTGCCAGCAGGTGGCTCAACTCCTACGAGCAGTACTTC
TRBJ1-2	few	TRBV5-1	-	CASSFSGHYGYTF	TGCGCCAGCAGCTTTTCAGGGCACTATGGCTACACCTTC
TRBJ2-7	-	TRBV29-1	TRBD2	CSVVSGRKNEQYF	TGCAGCGTTGTTAGCGGGAGGAAGAACGAGCAGTACTTC
TRBJ2-3	few	TRBV11-1	TRBD2	CASSSIAGGAADTQYF	TGTGCCAGCAGCTCCATAGCGGGAGGGGCAGCAGATACGCAGTATTTT
TRBJ2-1	many	TRBV7-9	-	CASSSGHSYNEQFF	TGTGCCAGCAGCTCCGGACACTCCTACAATGAGCAGTTCTTC
TRBJ2-3	few	TRBV21-1	-	CASSKFPAQKNTDTQYF	TGTGCCAGCAGCAAATTCCCAGCCCAAAAAAACACAGATACGCAGTATTTT
TRBJ2-7	-	TRBV7-2	TRBD1	CASSRNRGYYEQYF	TGTGCCAGCAGCCGTAACAGGGGATACTACGAGCAGTACTTC
TRBJ2-7	-	TRBV6-2/TRBV6-3	-	CASSPGVGLSIEQYF	TGTGCCAGCAGTCCCGGGGTGGGGCTTTCAATCGAGCAGTACTTC
TRBJ2-1	few	TRBV11-2	-	CASSLDNVVDEQFF	TGTGCCAGCAGCTTAGATAATGTCGTGGATGAGCAGTTCTTC
TRBJ1-2	many	TRBV5-1	-	CASSLAQDYGYTF	TGCGCCAGCAGCTTGGCACAGGACTATGGCTACACCTTC
TRBJ2-2	-	TRBV3-1	TRBD2	CALSSLGPQAGATGELFF	TGTGCCCTCAGTTCCCTCGGTCCGCAAGCGGGAGCGACCGGGGAGCTGTTTTTT
TRBJ2-5	many	TRBV6-2/TRBV6-3	-	CASSYQQKETQYF	TGTGCCAGCAGTTACCAACAAAAAGAGACCCAGTACTTC
TRBJ2-1	-	TRBV28	-	CASSPPLESSYNEQFF	TGTGCCAGCAGTCCTCCCTTAGAGAGCTCCTACAATGAGCAGTTCTTC
TRBJ2-2	few	TRBV14	-	CASSPEQPFRNTGELFF	TGTGCCAGCAGCCCAGAACAGCCATTTCGGAACACCGGGGAGCTGTTTTTT
TRBJ2-3	many	TRBV6-2/TRBV6-3	TRBD2	CASSYSRPRASGSSTDTQYF	TGTGCCAGCAGTTACTCGAGGCCAAGGGCTAGCGGTTCTAGCACAGATACGCAGTATTTT
TRBJ2-1	few	TRBV7-6	TRBD2	CASSLGSPTSGRAYNEQFF	TGTGCCAGCAGCTTAGGCTCGCCTACTAGCGGGAGGGCCTACAATGAGCAGTTCTTC
TRBJ1-1	few	TRBV19	TRBD1	CASSTTGMNTEAFF	TGTGCCAGTAGTACGACAGGGATGAACACTGAAGCTTTCTTT
TRBJ2-1	many	TRBV20-1	-	CSASPFNGGSYNEQFF	TGCAGTGCTAGTCCCTTCAACGGGGGCTCCTACAATGAGCAGTTCTTC
TRBJ2-1	few	TRBV20-1	TRBD2	CSATGTSGRIYNEQFF	TGCAGTGCAACCGGGACTAGCGGAAGGATTTACAATGAGCAGTTCTTC
TRBJ1-4	-	TRBV2	-	CASSALEKLFF	TGTGCCAGCAGCGCCCTCGAAAAACTGTTTTTT